This T cell receptor (beta chain) was sequenced in a study of spatial heterogeneity in lung cancer. Study context: Each unique TCR and UMI combination was seen more than ten times on average in raw reads.

Study-level findings and limits: Ubiquitous and regional nonsynonymous mutation counts were tracked by ubiquitous and regional expanded TCR counts, respectively. Expanded alpha and beta TCR counts within tumors tracked tumor mutation counts.

The CDR3 runs 15 residues. Trimming shortened V by 4 bases and J by 6 bases, and 17 bases separated the two germline ends. Germline CDR1 SGHVS, CDR2 FQNEAQ. In the library, each TCR cDNA molecule bore its own unique molecular identifier. TCRdb reprocessed the 5' RACE reads with MiXCR, giving one entry per CDR3 protein. The table shows about 30,000 distinct CDR3 sequences, with about 7% occurring only once. This clonotype appeared many times. The antigen is not known. Described time point: sample taken at primary tumor resection. TCRs were sequenced from unsorted whole RNA of tumor, nontumor lung or PBMC.

This sample comprised lung tumor tissue, obtained at surgery. This clonotype originated in a male donor with early-stage non-small cell lung cancer. V is TRBV7-8 and J is TRBJ2-3; D is possibly TRBD2 (7 bases). In DNA, the CDR3 is TGTGCCAGCAGCTCACGCGTCCGGGGGGCGGATACGCAGTATTTT. Encoded protein: CASSSRVRGADTQYF. The whole variable domain, remainder taken from reference TRBV7-8 and TRBJ2-3, is GAGVSQSPRYKVAKRGQDVALRCDPISGHVSLFWYQQALGQGPEFLTYFQNEAQLDKSGLPSDRFFAERPEGSVSTLKIQRTQQEDSAVYLCASSSRVRGADTQYFGPGTRLTVL.